Below are 10 T cell receptor beta chains sequenced from a single sample in a study of cytomegalovirus exposure and HLA in healthy donors. Both 60 Vbeta primers and 13 Jbeta primers went into the PCR. Clones were sequenced by immunoSEQ multiplex PCR, and TCRdb holds only the in-frame ones, with some missing. The table has some 200,000 clones, around 79% seen once. The sample was PBMCs. Receptors were obtained from a girl aged 2 to 9 in good health and CMV-seronegative.

The CDR3 loop reads CASRFSGGGIYEQYF. DNA for the CDR3: TGTGCCAGCAGATTCAGCGGCGGGGGAATTTACGAGCAGTACTTC. J is TRBJ2-7 and V is TRBV14, with TRBD2 matching over 7 bases. The length of the CDR3 is 15 residues. Germline trimming cut 6 bases from V and 4 bases from J; bases unmatched to any gene: 12. The germline V gene encodes CDR1 SGHDN and CDR2 FVKESK.

This chain connects TRBV11-1 to TRBJ1-6; tentative D call: TRBD1 (5 bases). The CDR3 totals 14 residues. Trimming removed 5 bases at V and 7 bases at J, with 12 bases between. Germline V gene sequence: CDR1 SGHAT, CDR2 FQDESV (reference sequence). The DNA for the CDR3 is TGTGCCAGCAGCGTAGACAGTGACAATTCACCCCTCCACTTT. Protein sequence: CASSVDSDNSPLHF.

The rearrangement uses TRBV4-2 and TRBJ2-1, with D unclear. This CDR3 comprises 15 residues. From germline, CDR1 is LGHNA and CDR2 YNFKEQ. With 1 base removed from V and 6 bases from J, the gap between germline ends came to 13 bases. CDR3 region: CASSQGFEWANEQFF. The CDR3 bases are TGTGCCAGCAGCCAAGGTTTCGAATGGGCCAATGAGCAGTTCTTC.

This sequence joins TRBV15 and TRBJ2-1; a possible D gene is TRBD2 (5 bases). The CDR3 length is 16 residues. Germline assignment: CDR1 LNHNV and CDR2 YYDKDF (reference sequence). V was shortened by 8 bases and J by 4 bases, with 21 bases between the two germline ends. CDR3 residues: CATSGTAGTGYNEQFF. CDR3 nucleotide sequence: TGTGCCACCTCAGGTACGGCGGGTACGGGATACAATGAGCAGTTCTTC.

This clone was detected only a few times. The sample carries other DNA sequences with the same CDR3. The chain employs TRBV6-1 and TRBJ1-1; 9 bases map to TRBD1. The germline CDR1 and CDR2 sequences are MNHNS and SASEGT. After removal of 6 bases from V and 1 base from J, the junction contained 0 bases not matched to a gene. CDR3 length: 13 residues. The CDR3 DNA is TGTGCCAGCAGACAGGGGGCGAACACTGAAGCTTTCTTT. This gives the protein CASRQGANTEAFF.

This clone was observed a single time. The J gene is TRBJ2-7, the V gene TRBV6-1; TRBD2 matches 8 bases. Losses at the gene ends were 3 bases for V and 3 bases for J; bases not matched to a gene: 4. Germline assignment: CDR1 MNHNS and CDR2 SASEGT. This CDR3 has 14 residues. CDR3 region: CASSEGLVGYEQYF. DNA for the CDR3: TGTGCCAGCAGTGAGGGACTAGTGGGCTACGAGCAGTACTTC.

This clone came up once. The rearrangement joins TRBV4-1 to TRBJ2-2; 11 positions match TRBD2. V shed 3 bases, J shed 8 bases, and the junction held 8 bases outside the gene matches. The CDR3 has 16 amino acids. Germline V gene sequence: CDR1 MGHRA, CDR2 YSYEKL. The chain's CDR3 is CASSHSRGLAVGELFF. CDR3 bases: TGCGCCAGCAGCCACTCACGGGGACTAGCGGTTGGGGAGCTGTTTTTT.

This chain joins TRBV4-2 and TRBJ1-2; 7 bases line up with TRBD1. This CDR3 spans 15 amino acids. With 2 bases clipped from V and 8 bases from J, the junction kept 11 bases outside the gene matches. Per germline, CDR1 LGHNA and CDR2 YNFKEQ. CDR3 amino acids: CASSQLDREGEGYTF. The DNA of the CDR3 is TGTGCCAGCAGCCAACTCGACAGGGAAGGTGAAGGCTACACCTTC.

This clone was observed a few times. The chain uses TRBV4-1 and TRBJ2-5; D uncertain. Germline CDR1 and CDR2: MGHRA and YSYEKL. This CDR3 is 13 amino acids long. V shed 2 bases and J shed 4 bases, with 8 bases lying between them. Written as DNA, the CDR3 is TGCGCCAGCAGCCAATTATACAGAGAGACCCAGTACTTC. It encodes CASSQLYRETQYF.

The table lists this clone with a few counts. The DNA of the CDR3 is TGTGCCAGCAGCTTAATCAGGGGAGCCGGGGAGCTGTTTTTT. Encoded protein: CASSLIRGAGELFF. V usage is TRBV7-3 and J usage is TRBJ2-2; tentatively, D is TRBD1 (6 bases). Between the trimmed V and J ends, which lost 1 base and 6 bases, there was a span of 9 bases. The CDR3 has 14 residues. CDR1 SGHTA and CDR2 FQGTGA come from the germline V gene. Filled out from reference TRBV7-3 and TRBJ2-2, the complete variable domain reads GAGVSQTPSNKVTEKGKYVELRCDPISGHTALYWYRQSLGQGPEFLIYFQGTGAADDSGLPNDRFFAVRPEGSVSTLKIQRTERGDSAVYLCASSLIRGAGELFFGEGSRLTVL.